A selection of T cell receptor beta chains follows, all from one sample in a study of human T cells and chemical hapten exposure. TCRdb re-derived calls from the RACE reads in MiXCR, one entry per CDR3 protein. The data hold tens of thousands of distinct CDR3 sequences, with more than 8% observed a single time. This specimen consisted of whole blood, obtained in connection with sensitization to the hapten diphenylcyclopropenone (DPC). All receptors derive from a woman between 40 and 55 years old with alopecia areata. Some clones in this sample may be carry-over from other donors' samples. The CDR3 runs from the conserved cysteine through the conserved F or W. Each record gives: D gene, clone size, V gene, J gene, CDR3 protein, CDR3 DNA. D genes are given only for firm matches. The size entry is marked missing in some rows and otherwise reads once, few, many or a size class.

NA,many,TRBV4-1,TRBJ2-1,CASSWRRDSSYNEQFF,TGCGCCAGCAGCTGGCGCCGGGACTCTTCCTACAATGAGCAGTTCTTC
TRBD2,many,TRBV5-1,TRBJ2-3,CASTLSGGAPDTQYF,TGCGCCAGCACCCTGAGCGGGGGGGCCCCAGATACGCAGTATTTT
NA,many,TRBV7-9,TRBJ2-7,CASSVRWTASSYEQYF,TGTGCCAGCAGCGTCCGTTGGACAGCGAGCTCCTACGAGCAGTACTTC
NA,many,TRBV12-3/TRBV12-4,TRBJ2-7,CASSPPLGGEEQYF,TGTGCCAGCAGTCCCCCCTTGGGGGGCGAGGAGCAGTACTTC
TRBD1,NA,TRBV9,TRBJ2-1,CASSVTGTVSYNEQFF,TGTGCCAGCAGCGTAACCGGGACAGTATCCTACAATGAGCAGTTCTTC
TRBD2,NA,TRBV7-3,TRBJ2-1,CASTRLAGGPVSNEQFF,TGTGCCAGCACCCGACTAGCGGGGGGCCCAGTGTCCAATGAGCAGTTCTTC
TRBD2,many,TRBV20-1,TRBJ2-2,CSAAGGPNTGELFF,TGCAGTGCTGCGGGGGGGCCGAACACCGGGGAGCTGTTTTTT
NA,many,TRBV4-3,TRBJ1-3,CASSLTLSSGNTIYF,TGCGCCAGCAGCCTCACTCTGTCCTCTGGAAACACCATATATTTT
NA,NA,TRBV13,TRBJ1-5,CASGRKGTQNQPQHF,TGTGCCAGCGGCAGAAAGGGGACTCAAAATCAGCCCCAGCATTTT
NA,few,TRBV5-4,TRBJ2-7,CASSFPGYDEQYF,TGTGCCAGCAGCTTTCCGGGGTATGACGAGCAGTACTTC
NA,once,TRBV5-1,TRBJ2-2,CASSLGQAREELFF,TGCGCCAGCAGCTTGGGACAGGCTAGGGAGGAGCTGTTTTTT
NA,many,TRBV20-1,TRBJ1-2,CSARDPSRRTKNYGYTF,TGCAGTGCTAGAGATCCTTCGAGGAGGACAAAGAACTATGGCTACACCTTC
NA,many,TRBV12-3/TRBV12-4,TRBJ2-6,CASSVRRDSGANVLTF,TGTGCCAGCAGTGTGCGCAGGGACTCTGGGGCCAACGTCCTGACTTTC
NA,many,TRBV6-2/TRBV6-3,TRBJ2-4,CASSYRGSWGNIQYF,TGTGCCAGCAGTTACAGAGGATCATGGGGAAACATTCAGTACTTC